Described below is a single TCR beta chain sequence and its context. Original analysis: Estimates of nucleated cell counts were drawn from the amplification of reference gene primers. Here immunoSEQ multiplex PCR was the method, and the copy in TCRdb shows in-frame clones only, minus some. V and J calls and clone size are given by that table; D and trimming were obtained from the DNA. Among 200,000 to 250,000 clones listed, around 84% were seen once. This entry belongs to a study of blood T cell repertoires in COVID-19. The CDR3 spans 17 residues. The germline gives CDR1 KGHSH, CDR2 LQKENI. V lost 4 bases and J lost 2; bases outside the gene matches: 7.

The rearrangement joins TRBV18 to TRBJ2-7, with TRBD2 matching 14 bases. Input material: peripheral blood. The TCR originated in a woman between 40 and 55 years old who had recovered from COVID-19. The CDR3 sequence is CASSLRTSGGSTYEQYF. CDR3 bases: TGTGCCAGCTCACTTCGGACTAGCGGGGGGTCAACCTACGAGCAGTACTTC. The full variable domain, with the rest looked up from reference TRBV18 and TRBJ2-7, is NAGVMQNPRHLVRRRGQEARLRCSPMKGHSHVYWYRQLPEEGLKFMVYLQKENIIDESGMPKERFSAEFPKEGPSILRIQQVVRGDSAAYFCASSLRTSGGSTYEQYFGPGTRLTVT.